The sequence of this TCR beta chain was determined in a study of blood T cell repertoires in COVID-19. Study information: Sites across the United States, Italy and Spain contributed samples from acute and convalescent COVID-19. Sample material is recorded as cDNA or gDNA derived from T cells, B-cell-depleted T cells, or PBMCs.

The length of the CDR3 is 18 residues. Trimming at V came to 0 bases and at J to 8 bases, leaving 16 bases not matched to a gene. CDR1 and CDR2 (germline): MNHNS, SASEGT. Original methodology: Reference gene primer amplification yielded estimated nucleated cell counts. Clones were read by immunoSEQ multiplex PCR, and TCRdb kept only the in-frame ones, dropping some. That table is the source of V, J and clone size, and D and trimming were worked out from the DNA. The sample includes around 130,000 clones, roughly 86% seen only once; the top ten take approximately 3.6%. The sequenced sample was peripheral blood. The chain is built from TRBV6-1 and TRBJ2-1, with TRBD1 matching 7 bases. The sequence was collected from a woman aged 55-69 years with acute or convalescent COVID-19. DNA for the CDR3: TGTGCCAGCAGTGAAGCTTTAAAGGGGGCAGCTACTGGGGATGAGCAGTTCTTC. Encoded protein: CASSEALKGAATGDEQFF.